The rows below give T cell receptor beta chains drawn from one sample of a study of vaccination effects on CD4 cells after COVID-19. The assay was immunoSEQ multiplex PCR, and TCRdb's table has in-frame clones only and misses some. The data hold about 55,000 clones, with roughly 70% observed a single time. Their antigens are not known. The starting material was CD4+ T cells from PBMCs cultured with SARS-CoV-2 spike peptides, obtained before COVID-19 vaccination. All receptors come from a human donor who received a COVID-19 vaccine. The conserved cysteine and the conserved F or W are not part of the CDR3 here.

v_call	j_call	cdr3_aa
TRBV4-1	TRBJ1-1	ASRNSLYRVVRGTEAF
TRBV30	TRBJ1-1	AWGRQVHTEAF
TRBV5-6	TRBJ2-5	ASSYLGQSETQY
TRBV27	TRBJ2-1	ASSRAGQYNEQF
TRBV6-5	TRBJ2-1	ASRRGLTPGHEQF
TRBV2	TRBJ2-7	ASSRDRREEQY
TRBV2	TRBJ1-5	ASGRDGQPQH
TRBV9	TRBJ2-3	ASSGVTDTQY
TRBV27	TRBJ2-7	ASSLGGTGGYEQY
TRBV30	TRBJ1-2	AWMDRTYGYT
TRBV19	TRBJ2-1	ASRTRGTSGRGEQF
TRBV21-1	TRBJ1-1	ASSKEGIGEINTEAF
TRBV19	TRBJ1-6	ASSTESSYNSPLH
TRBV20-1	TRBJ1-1	SASYPQGGRTEAF
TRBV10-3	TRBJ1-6	AIRGVGGRDSPLH
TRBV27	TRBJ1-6	ASKFRGSSYNSPLH
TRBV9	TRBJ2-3	ASRGPLRDTQY
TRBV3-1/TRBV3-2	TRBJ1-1	ASSPSAGRGTEAF
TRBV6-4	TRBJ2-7	ARAVGLSYEQY
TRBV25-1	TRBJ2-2	ASSEEGSNTGELF
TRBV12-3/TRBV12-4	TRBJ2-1	ASSLTYNEQF
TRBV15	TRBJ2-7	ATSRDRTSGDYEQY
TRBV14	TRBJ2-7	ASSRGILRGGSYEQY
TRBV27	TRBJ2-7	ASSTFRDTIYEQY
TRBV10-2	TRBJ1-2	ASSGGIGTGGYT
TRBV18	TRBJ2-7	ASSPMDATYEQY